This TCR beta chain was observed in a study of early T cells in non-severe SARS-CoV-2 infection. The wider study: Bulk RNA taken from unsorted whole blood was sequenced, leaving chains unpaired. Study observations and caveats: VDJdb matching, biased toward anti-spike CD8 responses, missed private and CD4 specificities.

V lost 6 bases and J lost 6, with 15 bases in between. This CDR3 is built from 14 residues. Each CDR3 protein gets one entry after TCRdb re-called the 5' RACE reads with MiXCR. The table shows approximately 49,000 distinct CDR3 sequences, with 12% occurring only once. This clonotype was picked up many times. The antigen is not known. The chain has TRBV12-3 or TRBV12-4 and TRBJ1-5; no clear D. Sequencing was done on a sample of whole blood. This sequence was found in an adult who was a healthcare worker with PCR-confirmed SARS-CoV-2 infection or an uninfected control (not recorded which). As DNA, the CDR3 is TGTGCCAGCAGGAAGGACCCCGAGAGTCAGCCCCAGCATTTT. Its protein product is CASRKDPESQPQHF.